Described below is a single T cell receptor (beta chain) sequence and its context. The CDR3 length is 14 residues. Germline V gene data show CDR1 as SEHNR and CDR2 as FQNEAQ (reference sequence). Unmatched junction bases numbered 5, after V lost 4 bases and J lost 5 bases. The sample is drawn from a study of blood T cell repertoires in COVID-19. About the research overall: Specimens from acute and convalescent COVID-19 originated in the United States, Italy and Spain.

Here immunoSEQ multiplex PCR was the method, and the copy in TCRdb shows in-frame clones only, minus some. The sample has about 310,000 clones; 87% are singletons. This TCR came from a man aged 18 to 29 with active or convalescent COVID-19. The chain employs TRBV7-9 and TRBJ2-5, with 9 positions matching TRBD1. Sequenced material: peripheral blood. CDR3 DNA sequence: TGTGCCAGCAGCTCCGGGACAGGGTCGGAGACCCAGTACTTC. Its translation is CASSSGTGSETQYF.